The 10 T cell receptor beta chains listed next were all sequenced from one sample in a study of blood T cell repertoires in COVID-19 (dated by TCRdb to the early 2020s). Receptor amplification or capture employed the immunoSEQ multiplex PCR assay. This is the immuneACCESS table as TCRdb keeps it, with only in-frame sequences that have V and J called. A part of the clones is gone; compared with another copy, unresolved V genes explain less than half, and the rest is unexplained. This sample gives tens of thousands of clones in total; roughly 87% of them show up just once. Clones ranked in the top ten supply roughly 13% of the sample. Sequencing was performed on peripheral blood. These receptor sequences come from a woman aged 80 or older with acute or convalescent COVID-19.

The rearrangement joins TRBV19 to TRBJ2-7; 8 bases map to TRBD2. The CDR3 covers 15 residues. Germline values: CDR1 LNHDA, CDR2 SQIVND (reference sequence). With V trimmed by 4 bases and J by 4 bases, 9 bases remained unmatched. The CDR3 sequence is CASSSSGLVFYEQYF. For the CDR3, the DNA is TGTGCCAGTAGTAGTTCGGGACTAGTCTTTTACGAGCAGTACTTC.

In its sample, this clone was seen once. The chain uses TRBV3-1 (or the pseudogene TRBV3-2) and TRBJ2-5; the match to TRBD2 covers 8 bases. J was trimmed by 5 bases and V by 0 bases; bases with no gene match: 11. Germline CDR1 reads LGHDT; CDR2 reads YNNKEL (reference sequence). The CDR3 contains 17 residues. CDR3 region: CASSQDYRAGASETQYF. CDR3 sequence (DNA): TGTGCCAGCAGCCAAGATTACCGAGCGGGAGCCTCCGAGACCCAGTACTTC.

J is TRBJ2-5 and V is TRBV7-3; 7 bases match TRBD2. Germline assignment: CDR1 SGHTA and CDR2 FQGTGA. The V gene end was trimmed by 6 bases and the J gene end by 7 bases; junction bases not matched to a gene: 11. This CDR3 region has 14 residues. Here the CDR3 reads CASRTGGTEGTQYF. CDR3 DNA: TGTGCCAGCAGGACCGGGGGGACTGAGGGGACCCAGTACTTC.

For the CDR3, the DNA is TGCAGCGTTGTGGAGGGGGCCAATGAGCAGTTCTTC. Translating it yields CSVVEGANEQFF. The V gene is TRBV29-1, the J gene TRBJ2-1, with TRBD1 as a possible D gene (7 bases). The germline V and J ends were trimmed by 4 bases and 6 bases, with 10 bases remaining between them. Germline CDR1 SQVTM, CDR2 ANQGSEA. The length of the CDR3 is 12 residues.

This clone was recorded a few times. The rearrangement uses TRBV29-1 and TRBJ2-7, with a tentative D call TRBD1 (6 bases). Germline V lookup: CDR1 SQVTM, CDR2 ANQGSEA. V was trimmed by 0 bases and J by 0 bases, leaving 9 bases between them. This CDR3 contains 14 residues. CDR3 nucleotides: TGCAGCGTTGAAGAGACAGGACCCTCCTACGAGCAGTACTTC. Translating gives CSVEETGPSYEQYF.

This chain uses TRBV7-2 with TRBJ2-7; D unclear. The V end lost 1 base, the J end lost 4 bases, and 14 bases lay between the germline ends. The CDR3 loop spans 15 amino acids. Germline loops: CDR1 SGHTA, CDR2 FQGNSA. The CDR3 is CASSLDRVPLYEQYF. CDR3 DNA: TGTGCCAGCAGCTTAGACCGGGTCCCTCTTTACGAGCAGTACTTC.

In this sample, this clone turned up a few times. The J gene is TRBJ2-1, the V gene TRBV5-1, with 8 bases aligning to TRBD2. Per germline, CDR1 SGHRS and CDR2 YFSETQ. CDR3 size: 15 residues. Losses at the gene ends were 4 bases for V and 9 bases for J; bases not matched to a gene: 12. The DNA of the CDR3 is TGCGCCAGCAGCGAACTTTGGGGACTAGAGAGTGAGCAGTTCTTC. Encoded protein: CASSELWGLESEQFF.

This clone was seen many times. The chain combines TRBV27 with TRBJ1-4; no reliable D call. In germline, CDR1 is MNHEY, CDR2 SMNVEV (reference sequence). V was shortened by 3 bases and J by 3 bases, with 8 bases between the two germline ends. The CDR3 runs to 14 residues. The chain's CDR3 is CASSFVGANEKLFF. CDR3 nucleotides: TGTGCCAGCAGTTTCGTGGGAGCTAATGAAAAACTGTTTTTT.

The CDR3: CASSYSGGASPLHF. CDR3 sequence (DNA): TGTGCCAGCAGTTACTCGGGGGGGGCTTCACCCCTCCACTTT. The rearrangement uses TRBV6-2 or TRBV6-3 and TRBJ1-6, with a possible D match to TRBD1 (6 bases). The CDR3 is 14 amino acids. Germline CDR1 is MNHEY and CDR2 is SVGEGT. Between the trimmed V and J ends, which lost 0 bases and 9 bases, there was a span of 9 bases.

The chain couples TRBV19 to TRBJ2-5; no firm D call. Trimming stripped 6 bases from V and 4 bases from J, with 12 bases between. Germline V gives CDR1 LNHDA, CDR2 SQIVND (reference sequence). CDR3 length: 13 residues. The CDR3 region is CASSLIGPETQYF. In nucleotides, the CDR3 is TGTGCCAGTAGCCTAATTGGGCCAGAGACCCAGTACTTC.